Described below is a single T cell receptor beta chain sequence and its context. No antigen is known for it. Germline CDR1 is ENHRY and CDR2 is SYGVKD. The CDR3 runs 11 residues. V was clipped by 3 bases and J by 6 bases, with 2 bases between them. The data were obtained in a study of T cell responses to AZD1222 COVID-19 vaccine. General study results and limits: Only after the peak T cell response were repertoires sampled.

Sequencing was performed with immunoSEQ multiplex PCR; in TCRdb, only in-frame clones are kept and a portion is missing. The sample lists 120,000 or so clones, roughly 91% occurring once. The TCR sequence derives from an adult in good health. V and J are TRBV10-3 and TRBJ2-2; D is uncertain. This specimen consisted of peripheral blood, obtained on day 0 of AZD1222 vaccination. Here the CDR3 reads CAISDSGELFF. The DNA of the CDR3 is TGTGCCATCAGTGACTCCGGGGAGCTGTTTTTT.